This T cell receptor beta chain was recovered during a study of blood T cell repertoires in COVID-19. Study details: The United States, Italy and Spain were the sources of the acute and convalescent COVID-19 samples. Sample material is recorded as cDNA or gDNA derived from T cells, B-cell-depleted T cells, or PBMCs.

This CDR3 has 13 residues. Germline lookup yields CDR1 DFQATT and CDR2 SNEGSKA (reference sequence). V shed 3 bases and J 3 bases; nucleotides not matched to a gene: 3. Original analysis: Counts of nucleated cells, estimated from reference gene primer amplification, were obtained. Clones were read by immunoSEQ multiplex PCR, and TCRdb kept only the in-frame ones, dropping some. Clone size and the V and J calls come from that table; the DNA yielded D and trimming. The sample yields around 180,000 clones, less than 85% seen once. This chain links TRBV20-1 with TRBJ2-3, with 7 bases matching TRBD1. This receptor was obtained from a woman aged 80 or older with acute or convalescent COVID-19. Material for sequencing was peripheral blood. The CDR3 loop reads CSASVQGTDTQYF. The CDR3, as DNA: TGCAGTGCTAGTGTACAGGGGACAGATACGCAGTATTTT.